The 7 T cell receptor beta chains in this list originate from one sample, sequenced in a study of T cells in Graves' hyperthyroidism and ophthalmopathy. Researchers took RNA transcripts and amplified the TCR beta CDR3 regions from them. The HTBI primer set was used in a first-round RT-PCR of the TCR CDR3. TCRdb redid the calling of the multiplex PCR reads with MiXCR, one entry per CDR3 protein. Here the sample spans about 740,000 distinct CDR3 sequences, 13% to 15% being singletons. Sequenced material: blood. These receptors were collected from a woman between 18 and 30 years old with Graves' hyperthyroidism.

The rearrangement uses TRBV11-2 and TRBJ2-2; the D gene is possibly TRBD1 (6 bases). In germline, CDR1 is SGHAT, CDR2 FQNNGV. There are 17 residues in the CDR3. Trimming left V 3 bases short and J 0 bases short, with 14 bases between. CDR3 sequence reads: CASSFGGPKSNTGELFF. CDR3 DNA: TGTGCCAGCAGCTTTGGGGGCCCAAAGTCGAACACCGGGGAGCTGTTTTTT.

In the case of this clonotype: At one boundary the junction diverges from the germline segment, which might be a read error. V is TRBV24-1 and J is TRBJ1-2; 8 nucleotides agree with TRBD1. The CDR3 runs 14 residues. CDR1 and CDR2 (germline): KGHDR, SFDVKD. The CDR3 sequence: CATSDPTGDYGYAF. CDR3 nucleotides: TGTGCCACCAGTGACCCGACAGGGGACTATGGCTACGCCTTC.

This clonotype was counted many times. This sequence joins TRBV6-5 and TRBJ1-2; possible D gene TRBD1, 5 bases. Trimming took 2 bases from V and 7 from J, leaving 20 bases between them. Germline assignment: CDR1 MNHEY and CDR2 SVGAGI. The CDR3 runs 16 residues. For the CDR3, the DNA is TGTGCCAGCAGTTACGGGGCACCGCGCCTAACTGGTGGCTACACCTTC. Its translation: CASSYGAPRLTGGYTF.

CDR3 residues: CASSDQRDSYEQYF. The CDR3 nucleotides are TGCGCCAGCAGCGATCAGCGGGACTCCTACGAGCAGTACTTC. The chain couples TRBV5-1 to TRBJ2-7, with 7 bases identical to TRBD2. The V gene's germline CDR1 is SGHRS and CDR2 YFSETQ. The J segment lost 0 bases and the V segment lost 4 bases, leaving 4 bases of the junction unmatched. This CDR3 has 14 residues.

This clonotype showed up just a few times. The rearrangement uses TRBV5-5 and TRBJ1-5; D uncertain. CDR3 size: 15 residues. Germline V CDR1 and CDR2: SGHKS, YYEKEE (reference sequence). The V gene lost 0 bases and the J gene lost 4 bases, with 11 bases spanning the gap. DNA for the CDR3: TGTGCCAGCAGCTTGGCCGTCAGCCGGAATCAGCCCCAGCATTTT. This gives the protein CASSLAVSRNQPQHF.

Only a few counts were recorded for this clonotype. The V and J genes are TRBV9 and TRBJ2-2; maybe TRBD1 (5 bases). The CDR3 contains 17 residues. Trimming removed 4 bases from V and 6 bases from J, with 22 bases in between. CDR1 is SGDLS and CDR2 is YYNGEE in the germline V gene. The CDR3 is CASSHPRRQGVPGELFF. Written as DNA, the CDR3 is TGTGCCAGCAGCCACCCTCGCCGGCAGGGTGTGCCCGGGGAGCTGTTTTTT.

The chain couples TRBV24-1 to TRBJ2-2, with 12 bases that match TRBD1. Germline V gene sequence: CDR1 KGHDR, CDR2 SFDVKD. The CDR3 covers 15 residues. The trim removed 5 bases at V and 7 bases at J, leaving 4 bases unmatched. Written as DNA, the CDR3 is TGTGCCACCAGTGCTGGGACAGGGGGCAACGGGGAGCTGTTTTTT. Translated: CATSAGTGGNGELFF.